Each of the 17 T cell receptor beta chains below was sequenced from the same sample in a study of T cells in Graves' hyperthyroidism and ophthalmopathy. RNA transcripts yielded amplified TCR beta CDR3 regions. The TCR CDR3 was amplified in a first-round RT-PCR using the HTBI primer set. TCRdb reprocessed the multiplex PCR reads with MiXCR, giving one entry per CDR3 protein. Of around 560,000 distinct CDR3 sequences in the sample, about a sixth were seen once. Sequenced material: blood. Receptors originate from a woman between 18 and 29 years old with Graves' hyperthyroidism.

This clonotype was recorded many times. The chain recombines TRBV20-1 with TRBJ2-7, with D possibly being TRBD1 or TRBD2 (6 bases each). The CDR3 is 16 residues long. Per the germline V gene, CDR1 is DFQATT and CDR2 is SNEGSKA (reference sequence). V was shortened by 2 bases and J by 2 bases, with 19 bases between the two germline ends. CDR3 nucleotide sequence: TGCAGTGCTAGACGGGACACTAGCTCCCCAGCCTACGAGCAGTACTTC. It encodes CSARRDTSSPAYEQYF.

This clonotype was seen ten or more times. V usage is TRBV6-1 and J usage is TRBJ2-3, with D uncertain. Trimming left V 5 bases short and J 2 bases short, with 11 bases between. Germline CDR1 MNHNS, CDR2 SASEGT. The CDR3 covers 14 residues. This CDR3 reads CASSSLRITDTQYF. As DNA, the CDR3 is TGTGCCAGCAGTTCCCTCCGGATCACAGATACGCAGTATTTT.

At least ten counts were recorded for this clonotype. The chain uses TRBV20-1 and TRBJ2-7; 7 bases align to TRBD1. This CDR3 is built from 15 residues. Germline assignment: CDR1 DFQATT and CDR2 SNEGSKA (reference sequence). Trimming removed 0 bases from V and 0 bases from J; junction bases left unmatched: 5. The CDR3 spells CSAREGDSYSYEQYF. CDR3 coding DNA: TGCAGTGCTAGAGAGGGGGACAGTTACTCCTACGAGCAGTACTTC.

This chain links TRBV20-1 with TRBJ2-3, with TRBD2 matching 9 bases. Losses at the gene ends were 5 bases for V and 1 base for J; bases not matched to a gene: 1. The CDR3 spans 13 residues. CDR1 DFQATT and CDR2 SNEGSKA come from the germline V gene (reference sequence). The CDR3 is CSAERGGTDTQYF. The CDR3, as DNA: TGCAGTGCTGAGCGGGGGGGCACAGATACGCAGTATTTT.

The chain links TRBV4-2 to TRBJ2-1; D gene uncertain. The germline V and J ends were trimmed by 0 bases and 4 bases, with 10 bases remaining between them. From germline, CDR1 is LGHNA and CDR2 YNFKEQ. The CDR3 is made up of 15 amino acids. The CDR3 loop reads CASSQEVGFYNEQFF. The CDR3 DNA follows: TGTGCCAGCAGCCAAGAAGTGGGTTTTTACAATGAGCAGTTCTTC.

The V call is TRBV24-1, the J call TRBJ2-2; possibly TRBD2 for D (5 bases). Germline loops: CDR1 KGHDR, CDR2 SFDVKD. Trimming removed 4 bases from V and 6 bases from J, with 14 bases in between. This CDR3 has 15 amino acids. In DNA form, the CDR3 reads TGTGCCACCAGTGAACCGGGGATTAGGTCCGGGGAGCTGTTTTTT. It yields the protein CATSEPGIRSGELFF.

The chain carries TRBV28 and TRBJ1-2; a weak D match, TRBD1 (5 bases). V lost 5 bases to trimming and J lost 2 bases, with 9 bases between them. This CDR3 comprises 13 residues. In germline, CDR1 is MDHEN, CDR2 SYDVKM. The CDR3 DNA reads TGTGCCAGCAGTGGGGACCTGAACTATGGCTACACCTTC. Translating gives CASSGDLNYGYTF.

The chain couples TRBV2 to TRBJ2-7; D gene unclear. Germline V gene data show CDR1 as SNHLY and CDR2 as FYNNEI. The CDR3 extends over 10 amino acids. V was cut by 8 bases and J by 0 bases, with 2 bases left in between. Written as DNA, the CDR3 is TGTGCCAGCCTCTCCTACGAGCAGTACTTC. Its translation is CASLSYEQYF.

This clonotype has at least ten counts. The chain has TRBV12-3 or TRBV12-4 and TRBJ2-4, with 7 bases fitting TRBD1. With 8 bases clipped from V and 8 bases from J, the junction kept 9 bases outside the gene matches. The CDR3 runs 13 residues. As DNA, the CDR3 is TGTGCCAGCCAGACAGGGAGTAGGGACATTCAGTACTTC. This gives the protein CASQTGSRDIQYF.

The sample holds many counts of this clonotype. V is TRBV12-3 or TRBV12-4 and J is TRBJ1-1; D is uncertain. V was cut by 3 bases and J by 4 bases, with 3 bases left in between. This CDR3 is built from 11 residues. DNA for the CDR3: TGTGCCAGCAGTTTGGCCACTGAAGCTTTCTTT. Translating it yields CASSLATEAFF.

CDR3 protein: CASSRRKGSYEQYF. For the CDR3, the DNA is TGTGCCAGCAGCCGGAGGAAGGGCTCCTACGAGCAGTACTTC. The V call is TRBV11-3, the J call TRBJ2-7; D perhaps matches TRBD2 (5 bases). Trimming took 5 bases from V and 0 from J, leaving 11 bases between them. CDR1 SGHNT and CDR2 YENEEA come from the germline V gene. The length of the CDR3 is 14 residues.

The chain uses TRBV5-6 and TRBJ2-7; D possibly matches TRBD1 or TRBD2 (5 bases each). The CDR3 runs to 13 residues. Germline V gives CDR1 SGHDT, CDR2 YYEEEE. The V end lost 1 base, the J end lost 4 bases, and 9 bases lay between the germline ends. CDR3 loop: CASSLWGSYEQYF. CDR3 bases: TGTGCCAGCAGCTTGTGGGGGTCTTACGAGCAGTACTTC.

V usage is TRBV29-1 and J usage is TRBJ2-5, with TRBD1 as a possible D gene (6 bases). Germline CDR1 reads SQVTM; CDR2 reads ANQGSEA. The ends were cut back, 3 bases at V and 0 bases at J, with 17 bases in the middle. There are 16 residues in the CDR3. Here the CDR3 reads CSVEPLRQGNQETQYF. The CDR3 DNA sequence: TGCAGCGTTGAGCCCCTGAGGCAGGGGAACCAAGAGACCCAGTACTTC.

This clonotype was recorded a few times. The rearrangement joins TRBV5-6 to TRBJ1-2; the D gene is possibly TRBD1 (6 bases). Germline-derived CDR1 and CDR2 are SGHDT and YYEEEE. V shed 2 bases and J shed 6 bases, with 8 bases lying between them. The length of the CDR3 is 12 residues. The CDR3 here is CASSFRGHGYTF. In DNA form, the CDR3 reads TGTGCCAGCAGCTTCAGGGGACATGGCTACACCTTC.

The V and J genes are TRBV10-2 and TRBJ2-7; 7 nucleotides agree with TRBD2. In germline, CDR1 is WSHSY, CDR2 SAAADI. Trimming removed 6 bases from V and 0 bases from J; junction bases left unmatched: 14. This CDR3 has 17 residues. DNA of the CDR3: TGCGCCAGCAGCAGCTACCTATGGGGGGGGAGCTCCTACGAGCAGTACTTC. Translated: CASSSYLWGGSSYEQYF.

The genes are TRBV24-1 and TRBJ1-2, with 9 bases identical to TRBD1. CDR1 and CDR2 (germline): KGHDR, SFDVKD. CDR3 size: 17 residues. V lost 3 bases and J lost 4; bases outside the gene matches: 11. The CDR3 region is CATSDSTLTGGSYGYTF. DNA of the CDR3: TGTGCCACCAGTGATAGTACTTTAACAGGGGGCAGCTATGGCTACACCTTC.

This clonotype has a handful of counts. J is TRBJ2-3 and V is TRBV18; no clear D. Trimming cost V 4 bases and J 0 bases, with 11 bases left between them. CDR3 length: 15 residues. The V gene's germline CDR1 is KGHSH and CDR2 LQKENI. CDR3 region: CASSQKASSTDTQYF. CDR3 sequence (DNA): TGTGCCAGCTCACAGAAAGCCTCTAGCACAGATACGCAGTATTTT.